The T cell receptor beta chain described here comes from a study of T cells in Graves' hyperthyroidism and ophthalmopathy. The CDR3 spans 12 residues. Trimming shortened V by 3 bases and J by 13 bases, and 14 bases separated the two germline ends. Germline CDR1 is MDHEN and CDR2 is SYDVKM. This clonotype was counted between two and nine times. In making diagnoses, clinical symptoms, serum thyroxine and TRAb, thyroid ultrasound and orbital computed tomography were all used. There were TCR beta CDR3 regions amplified from RNA transcripts. First-round RT-PCR with HTBI primers amplified the TCR CDR3 region. TCRdb reanalysed the multiplex PCR reads using MiXCR and keeps one entry per CDR3 protein. The sample holds about 640,000 distinct CDR3 sequences, around 21% seen once.

The specimen was blood. The origin of this receptor is a man under 40 with Graves' ophthalmopathy. This chain links TRBV28 with TRBJ2-3; D unresolved. The chain's CDR3 is CASSFSATVEYF. CDR3 in DNA: TGTGCCAGCAGTTTCTCGGCTACCGTGGAGTATTTT.